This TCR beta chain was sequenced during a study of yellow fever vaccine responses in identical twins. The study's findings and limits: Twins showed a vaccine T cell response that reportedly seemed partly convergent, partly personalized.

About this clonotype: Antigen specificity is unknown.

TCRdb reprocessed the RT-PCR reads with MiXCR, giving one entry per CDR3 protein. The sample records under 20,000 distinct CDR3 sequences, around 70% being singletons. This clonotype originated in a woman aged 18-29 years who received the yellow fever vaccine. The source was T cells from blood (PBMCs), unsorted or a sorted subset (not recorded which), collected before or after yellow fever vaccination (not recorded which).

The CDR3 bases are TGTGCCAGCAGCTCGGACAGGAGCTCCTATAATTCACCCCTCCACTTT. Translated: CASSSDRSSYNSPLHF. The chain has TRBV7-9 and TRBJ1-6, with 7 positions matching TRBD1. Germline CDR1 reads SEHNR; CDR2 reads FQNEAQ (reference sequence). Trimming cost V 4 bases and J 0 bases; bases outside gene matches: 3. This CDR3 contains 16 residues.